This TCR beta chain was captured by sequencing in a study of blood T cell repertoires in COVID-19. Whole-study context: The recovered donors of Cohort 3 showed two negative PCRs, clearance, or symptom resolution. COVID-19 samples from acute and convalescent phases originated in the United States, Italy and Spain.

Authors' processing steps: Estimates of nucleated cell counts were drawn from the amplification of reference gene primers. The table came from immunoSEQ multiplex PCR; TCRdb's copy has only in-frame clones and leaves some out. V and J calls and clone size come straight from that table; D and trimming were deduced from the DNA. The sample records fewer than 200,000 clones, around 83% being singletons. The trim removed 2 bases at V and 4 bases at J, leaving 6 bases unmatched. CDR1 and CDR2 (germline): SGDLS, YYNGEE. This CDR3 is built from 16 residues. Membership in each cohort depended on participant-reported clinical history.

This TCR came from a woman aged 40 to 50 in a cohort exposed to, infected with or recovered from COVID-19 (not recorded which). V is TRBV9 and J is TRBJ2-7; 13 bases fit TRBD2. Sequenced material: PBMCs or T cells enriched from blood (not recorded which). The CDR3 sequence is CASSVGLAGEGYEQYF. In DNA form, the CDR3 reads TGTGCCAGCAGCGTCGGACTAGCGGGAGAAGGGTACGAGCAGTACTTC.